This entry describes one T cell receptor (beta chain). The data belong to a study of blood T cell repertoires in COVID-19. Germline V gene data show CDR1 as SGHRS and CDR2 as YFSETQ. Trimming cost V 6 bases and J 2 bases, with 18 bases left between them. The CDR3 spans 16 residues. The repertoire was sequenced with immunoSEQ multiplex PCR; TCRdb's copy has only in-frame clones and lacks some. The repertoire holds 140,000 to 150,000 clones, 82% seen once, with over 12% in the top ten. The sequenced sample was peripheral blood. The clonotype was recovered from a human donor with acute or convalescent COVID-19. The donor label of this sample is uncertain. The V call is TRBV5-1, the J call TRBJ2-1, with D tentatively TRBD2 (6 bases). CDR3 amino acids: CASTPGEAATYNEQFF. The CDR3 region has the DNA TGCGCCAGCACCCCGGGGGAGGCGGCTACCTACAATGAGCAGTTCTTC.